Following are 11 T cell receptor beta chains from one sample sequenced in a study of blood T cell repertoires in COVID-19. Here immunoSEQ multiplex PCR was the method, and the copy in TCRdb shows in-frame clones only, minus some. The data contain tens of thousands of clones, 74% of them singletons. Source material: peripheral blood. All receptors derive from a woman of 80 years or more with acute or convalescent COVID-19.

The chain employs TRBV15 and TRBJ1-4; 8 bases align to TRBD1. Germline loops: CDR1 LNHNV, CDR2 YYDKDF (reference sequence). The CDR3 runs 15 residues. The J segment lost 6 bases and the V segment lost 3 bases, leaving 6 bases of the junction unmatched. In nucleotides, the CDR3 is TGTGCCACCAGCAGGGAGACAGGGGAACATGAAAAACTGTTTTTT. It specifies CATSRETGEHEKLFF.

The V and J genes are TRBV19 and TRBJ1-5; 7 bases are a match to TRBD1. CDR3 length equals 14 residues. Germline-derived CDR1 and CDR2 are LNHDA and SQIVND (reference sequence). Trimming at V came to 6 bases and at J to 4 bases, leaving 6 bases not matched to a gene. The CDR3 sequence is CASSRTGVNQPQHF. The CDR3 DNA reads TGTGCCAGTAGCCGAACAGGGGTGAATCAGCCCCAGCATTTT.

V usage is TRBV27 and J usage is TRBJ2-1; 11 bases agree with TRBD2. Germline trimming cut 3 bases from V and 6 bases from J; bases unmatched to any gene: 4. This CDR3 comprises 15 residues. Germline CDR1 and CDR2: MNHEY and SMNVEV (reference sequence). CDR3 coding DNA: TGTGCCAGCAGTTTGGGACTAGCGGAACGCAATGAGCAGTTCTTC. Its protein is CASSLGLAERNEQFF.

CDR3 bases: TGTGCCAGCAGTTTCGGGGGTCGCCGAGAAAAACTGTTTTTT. Translation gives CASSFGGRREKLFF. The chain combines TRBV28 with TRBJ1-4, with D tentatively TRBD1 (5 bases). The CDR3 contains 14 residues. Germline V gene lookup returns CDR1 MDHEN and CDR2 SYDVKM. V was pared by 3 bases and J by 8 bases, with 13 bases between.

This clone has a handful of counts. This chain joins TRBV10-2 and TRBJ1-6; D unresolved. Germline CDR1 and CDR2: WSHSY and SAAADI. The CDR3 totals 14 residues. V lost 2 bases to trimming and J lost 10 bases, with 12 bases between them. The CDR3 bases are TGCGCCAGCAGTGAGACAGCTCGCCGGTCACCCCTCCACTTT. This gives the protein CASSETARRSPLHF.

This clone was counted only a few times. The chain joins TRBV19 to TRBJ2-3; D might be TRBD1 (5 bases). The CDR3 is 15 amino acids. Germline CDR1 LNHDA, CDR2 SQIVND (reference sequence). With 3 bases removed from V and 1 base from J, the gap between germline ends came to 11 bases. The CDR3 here is CASSMLDTRTDTQYF. The CDR3 bases are TGTGCCAGTAGTATGTTGGACACTCGCACAGATACGCAGTATTTT. The full variable domain, completed using reference TRBV19 and TRBJ2-3, is DGGITQSPKYLFRKEGQNVTLSCEQNLNHDAMYWYRQDPGQGLRLIYYSQIVNDFQKGDIAEGYSVSREKKESFPLTVTSAQKNPTAFYLCASSMLDTRTDTQYFGPGTRLTVL.

The gene calls are TRBV7-2 and TRBJ2-6; D call uncertain. V lost 1 base, J lost 0 bases, and 7 bases lay in between. Germline V gene data show CDR1 as SGHTA and CDR2 as FQGNSA. The length of the CDR3 is 16 residues. CDR3 in amino acids: CASSLDGSSGANVLTF. The DNA for the CDR3 is TGTGCCAGCAGCTTAGACGGTAGCTCTGGGGCCAACGTCCTGACTTTC.

The chain employs TRBV18 and TRBJ2-4; D is perhaps TRBD2 (6 bases). This CDR3 contains 15 residues. Trimming removed 3 bases from V and 7 bases from J, with 16 bases in between. Germline V gene sequence: CDR1 KGHSH, CDR2 LQKENI. The CDR3 sequence is CASSPSASRGNIQYF. The CDR3 nucleotides are TGTGCCAGCTCACCGTCTGCTAGCCGGGGGAACATTCAGTACTTC.

V is TRBV19 and J is TRBJ1-1; 12 bases match TRBD1. V shed 7 bases, J shed 4 bases, and the junction held 4 bases outside the gene matches. This CDR3 has 14 residues. Per the germline V gene, CDR1 is LNHDA and CDR2 is SQIVND (reference sequence). In DNA form, the CDR3 reads TGTGCCAGTACCGGGACAGGGGGCCCCACTGAAGCTTTCTTT. Encoded protein: CASTGTGGPTEAFF.

V and J are TRBV7-2 and TRBJ1-6; D might be TRBD1 (5 bases). The ends were cut back, 2 bases at V and 8 bases at J, with 10 bases in the middle. The CDR3 has 14 amino acids. Germline lookup yields CDR1 SGHTA and CDR2 FQGNSA. CDR3 DNA sequence: TGTGCCAGCAGCTTACAGGGTGCGGATTCACCCCTCCACTTT. Translating gives CASSLQGADSPLHF.

This clone was counted once. The chain links TRBV28 to TRBJ1-3; the D gene is possibly TRBD1 (6 bases). Germline V gene lookup returns CDR1 MDHEN and CDR2 SYDVKM. V lost 2 bases, J lost 3 bases, and 14 bases lay in between. The CDR3 spans 16 residues. In DNA, the CDR3 is TGTGCCAGCAGTTTACATCAAACAGGGAATGGAAACACCATATATTTT. This gives the protein CASSLHQTGNGNTIYF.